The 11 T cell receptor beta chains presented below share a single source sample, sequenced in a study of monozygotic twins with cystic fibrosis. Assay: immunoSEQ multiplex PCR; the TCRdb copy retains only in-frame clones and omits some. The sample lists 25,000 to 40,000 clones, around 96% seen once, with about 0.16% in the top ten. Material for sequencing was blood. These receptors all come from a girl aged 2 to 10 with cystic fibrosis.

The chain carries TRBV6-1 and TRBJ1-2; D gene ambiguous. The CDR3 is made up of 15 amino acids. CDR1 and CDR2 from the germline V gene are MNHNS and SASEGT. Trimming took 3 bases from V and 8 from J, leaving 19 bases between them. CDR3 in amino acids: CASSDRRPPGEGYTF. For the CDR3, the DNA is TGTGCCAGCAGTGATCGTCGACCGCCCGGGGAAGGCTACACCTTC.

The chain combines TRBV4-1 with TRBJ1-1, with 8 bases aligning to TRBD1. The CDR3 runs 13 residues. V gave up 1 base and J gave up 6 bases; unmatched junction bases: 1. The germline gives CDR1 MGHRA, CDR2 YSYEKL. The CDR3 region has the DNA TGCGCCAGCAGCCAAGGGGACAGGCCTGAAGCTTTCTTT. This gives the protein CASSQGDRPEAFF.

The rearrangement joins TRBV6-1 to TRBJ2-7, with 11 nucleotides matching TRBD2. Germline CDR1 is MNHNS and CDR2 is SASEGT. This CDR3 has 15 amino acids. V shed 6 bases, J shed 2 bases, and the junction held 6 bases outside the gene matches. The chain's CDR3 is CASRKTSGTTYEQYF. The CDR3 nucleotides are TGTGCCAGCAGGAAGACTAGCGGGACTACCTACGAGCAGTACTTC.

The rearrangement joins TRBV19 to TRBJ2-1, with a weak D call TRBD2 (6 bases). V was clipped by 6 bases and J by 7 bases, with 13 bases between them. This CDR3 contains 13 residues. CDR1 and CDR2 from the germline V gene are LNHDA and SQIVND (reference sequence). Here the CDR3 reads CASRTGGPNEQFF. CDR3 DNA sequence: TGTGCCAGTAGAACTGGAGGGCCGAATGAGCAGTTCTTC.

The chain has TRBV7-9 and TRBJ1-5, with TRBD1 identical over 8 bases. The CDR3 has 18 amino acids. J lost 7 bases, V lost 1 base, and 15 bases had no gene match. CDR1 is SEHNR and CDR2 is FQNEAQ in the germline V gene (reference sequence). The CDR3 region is CASSLGQGAFQGGQPQHF. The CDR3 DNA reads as TGTGCCAGCAGCTTAGGGCAGGGGGCATTTCAAGGAGGACAGCCCCAGCATTTT. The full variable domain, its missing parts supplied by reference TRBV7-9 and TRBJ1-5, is DTGVSQNPRHKITKRGQNVTFRCDPISEHNRLYWYRQTLGQGPEFLTYFQNEAQLEKSRLLSDRFSAERPKGSFSTLEIQRTEQGDSAMYLCASSLGQGAFQGGQPQHFGDGTRLSIL.

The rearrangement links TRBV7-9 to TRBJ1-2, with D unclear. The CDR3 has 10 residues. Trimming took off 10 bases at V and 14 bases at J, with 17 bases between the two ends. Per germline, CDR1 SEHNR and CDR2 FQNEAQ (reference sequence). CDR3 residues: CANDQGQLTF. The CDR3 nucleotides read TGTGCCAACGATCAAGGCCAGCTGACCTTC.

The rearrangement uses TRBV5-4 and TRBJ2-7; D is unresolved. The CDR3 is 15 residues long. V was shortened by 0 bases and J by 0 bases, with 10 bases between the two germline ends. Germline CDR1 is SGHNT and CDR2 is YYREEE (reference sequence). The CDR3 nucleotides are TGTGCCAGCAGCTTGGCTCAGCGTTCCTCCTACGAGCAGTACTTC. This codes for CASSLAQRSSYEQYF. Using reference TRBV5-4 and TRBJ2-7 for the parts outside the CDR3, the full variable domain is ETGVTQSPTHLIKTRGQQVTLRCSSQSGHNTVSWYQQALGQGPQFIFQYYREEENGRGNFPPRFSGLQFPNYSSELNVNALELDDSALYLCASSLAQRSSYEQYFGPGTRLTVT.

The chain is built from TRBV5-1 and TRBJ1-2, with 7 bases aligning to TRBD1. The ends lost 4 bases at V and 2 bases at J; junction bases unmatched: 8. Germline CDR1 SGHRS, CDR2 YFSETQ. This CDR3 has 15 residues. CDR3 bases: TGCGCCAGCAGCGACCCGACAGGGTCGAACTATGGCTACACCTTC. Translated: CASSDPTGSNYGYTF. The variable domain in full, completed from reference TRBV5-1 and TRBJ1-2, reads KAGVTQTPRYLIKTRGQQVTLSCSPISGHRSVSWYQQTPGQGLQFLFEYFSETQRNKGNFPGRFSGRQFSNSRSEMNVSTLELGDSALYLCASSDPTGSNYGYTFGSGTRLTVV.

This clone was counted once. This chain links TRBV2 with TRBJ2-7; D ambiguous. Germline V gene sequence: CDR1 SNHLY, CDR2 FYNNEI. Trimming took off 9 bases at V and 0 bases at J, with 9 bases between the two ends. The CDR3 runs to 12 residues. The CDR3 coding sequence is TGTGCCAGTCTCACGAGCTCCTACGAGCAGTACTTC. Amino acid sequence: CASLTSSYEQYF. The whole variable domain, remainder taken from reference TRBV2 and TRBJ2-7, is EPEVTQTPSHQVTQMGQEVILRCVPISNHLYFYWYRQILGQKVEFLVSFYNNEISEKSEIFDDQFSVERPDGSNFTLKIRSTKLEDSAMYFCASLTSSYEQYFGPGTRLTVT.

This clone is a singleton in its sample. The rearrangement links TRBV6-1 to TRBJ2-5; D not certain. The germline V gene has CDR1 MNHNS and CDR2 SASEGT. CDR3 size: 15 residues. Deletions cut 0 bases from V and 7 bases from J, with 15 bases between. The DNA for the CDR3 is TGTGCCAGCAGTGAAGCGCTATTAAGGGTCGGGACCCAGTACTTC. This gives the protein CASSEALLRVGTQYF.

The CDR3 loop reads CASSGGTEAFF. The CDR3 region has the DNA TGTGCCAGCAGCGGTGGGACTGAAGCTTTCTTT. The rearrangement uses TRBV9 and TRBJ1-1, with D uncertain. Germline V gene lookup returns CDR1 SGDLS and CDR2 YYNGEE. The CDR3 is made up of 11 amino acids. Trimming took off 3 bases at V and 5 bases at J, with 5 bases between the two ends.